The 27 T cell receptor beta chains below all came from one sample that was sequenced in a study of prognosis after radiotherapy for stage I lung cancer. The authors amplified TCR beta CDR3 from genomic DNA using two-round multiplex PCR. The authors ran first-round PCR with primers specific to each TRBV and TRBJ gene. TCRdb redid the calling of the multiplex PCR reads with MiXCR, one entry per CDR3 protein. The sample shows fewer than 50,000 distinct CDR3 sequences, approximately 25% of them seen only once. Specimen: PBMCs, collected before or after stereotactic body radiation therapy (not recorded which). The receptors shown here come from a donor aged 50 or older with non-small cell lung cancer.

This clonotype occurred many times. The CDR3 here is CASSPTGSNYGYTF. The CDR3 DNA reads TGTGCCAGCTCACCTACGGGATCTAACTATGGCTACACCTTC. The genes are TRBV18 and TRBJ1-2, with D uncertain. Germline V gene data show CDR1 as KGHSH and CDR2 as LQKENI. V was cut by 3 bases and J by 0 bases, with 8 bases left in between. The CDR3 consists of 14 residues. The entire variable domain, with the rest obtained from reference TRBV18 and TRBJ1-2, is as follows: NAGVMQNPRHLVRRRGQEARLRCSPMKGHSHVYWYRQLPEEGLKFMVYLQKENIIDESGMPKERFSAEFPKEGPSILRIQQVVRGDSAAYFCASSPTGSNYGYTFGSGTRLTVV.

The chain combines TRBV6-1 with TRBJ1-2; 8 nucleotides match TRBD1. This CDR3 contains 13 residues. Germline assignment: CDR1 MNHNS and CDR2 SASEGT. V lost 4 bases to trimming and J lost 6 bases; unmatched junction nucleotides: 4. The DNA for the CDR3 is TGTGCCAGCAGTGGGACAGGGTTGGATGGCTACACCTTC. This translates into CASSGTGLDGYTF.

This clonotype was detected ten times or more. The chain combines TRBV2 with TRBJ2-7; D not resolved. CDR1 is SNHLY and CDR2 is FYNNEI in the germline V gene. Trimming took 2 bases from V and 5 from J, leaving 4 bases between them. The CDR3 runs to 11 residues. The CDR3 here is CASSEYHEQYF. CDR3 nucleotides: TGTGCCAGCAGTGAATACCACGAGCAGTACTTC.

At least ten counts were recorded for this clonotype. J is TRBJ1-3 and V is TRBV27; 9 bases map to TRBD1. From germline, CDR1 is MNHEY and CDR2 SMNVEV (reference sequence). V was pared by 5 bases and J by 0 bases, with 2 bases of the junction left unmatched. The CDR3 runs 15 residues. The CDR3 DNA sequence: TGTGCCAGCAGTGACAGGGGGTACTCTGGAAACACCATATATTTT. Translation gives CASSDRGYSGNTIYF.

This clonotype was recorded many times. This rearrangement joins TRBV4-2 to TRBJ2-7; D is ambiguous. In germline, CDR1 is LGHNA, CDR2 YNFKEQ. This CDR3 comprises 13 residues. V lost 1 base, J lost 4 bases, and 8 bases lay in between. CDR3: CASSQVLEYEQYF. In DNA, the CDR3 is TGTGCCAGCAGCCAAGTTCTTGAGTACGAGCAGTACTTC.

In this sample, this clonotype turned up many times. The V gene is TRBV5-1, the J gene TRBJ2-1; 14 bases are a match to TRBD2. Unmatched junction bases numbered 7, after V lost 4 bases and J lost 4 bases. The germline CDR1 and CDR2 sequences are SGHRS and YFSETQ. CDR3 length: 17 amino acids. The DNA of the CDR3 is TGCGCCAGCAGCCCTCGACTAGCGGGGGGGAGGTACAATGAGCAGTTCTTC. This encodes CASSPRLAGGRYNEQFF.

This clonotype was recorded many times. CDR3 in DNA: TGTGCCAGCAGCGTAGCATCGTCTAGCCGGAGGGCTGAGCAGTTCTTC. Residues: CASSVASSSRRAEQFF. The chain has TRBV9 and TRBJ2-1; TRBD2 might be the D (6 bases). Per germline, CDR1 SGDLS and CDR2 YYNGEE. This CDR3 has 16 residues. The ends were cut back, 0 bases at V and 9 bases at J, with 19 bases in the middle.

Details on this clonotype: This is likely an artifact of a read error, given a far larger clone one base away. The J gene is TRBJ2-1, the V gene TRBV6-4; the match to TRBD2 covers 14 bases. Trimming at V came to 5 bases and at J to 7 bases, leaving 7 bases not matched to a gene. From germline, CDR1 is MRHNA and CDR2 SNTAGT. This CDR3 has 16 residues. DNA for the CDR3: TGTGCCAGCAGTCCCTGCGGGACTAGCGGGGGTAATGAGCAGTTCTTC. This gives the protein CASSPCGTSGGNEQFF.

In regard to this clonotype: Given a much more abundant clone one base away, this may be a read error. This chain joins TRBV5-4 and TRBJ2-6; 7 nucleotides line up with TRBD2. This CDR3 comprises 19 residues. CDR1 is SGHNT, CDR2 YYREEE, per germline (reference sequence). The CDR3 DNA follows: TGTGCCAGCAGCCCGGGGGGTTTCCGGGGACTCTCTGGGGCCAACTTCCTGACTTTC. Its translation: CASSPGGFRGLSGANFLTF. The variable domain in full, completed from reference TRBV5-4 and TRBJ2-6, reads ETGVTQSPTHLIKTRGQQVTLRCSSQSGHNTVSWYQQALGQGPQFIFQYYREEENGRGNFPPRFSGLQFPNYSSELNVNALELDDSALYLCASSPGGFRGLSGANFLTFGAGSRLTVL.

On this clonotype itself: One base separates it from a far larger clone, so it is likely a read error. The chain carries TRBV6-2 or TRBV6-3 and TRBJ2-2; 11 nucleotides align to TRBD2. The CDR3 covers 17 residues. Germline V gives CDR1 MNHEY, CDR2 SVGEGT. V gave up 10 bases and J gave up 3 bases; unmatched junction bases: 13. The CDR3 is CATSSGGPLSDTGELFF. CDR3 nucleotide sequence: TGTGCCACCTCTAGCGGGGGGCCCCTTAGTGACACCGGGGAGCTGTTTTTT.

As to this clonotype: Since a far larger clone is one base different, this is likely a read error. This chain connects TRBV6-2 or TRBV6-3 to TRBJ2-7, with 15 positions matching TRBD2. This CDR3 spans 17 amino acids. Germline CDR1 and CDR2: MNHEY and SVGEGT. Here the CDR3 DNA reads TGTGCCAGCAGTTACGGGACTAGCGGGGGGTCCGACTACGAGCGGTACTTC. Protein: CASSYGTSGGSDYERYF.

This clonotype has at least ten counts. This sequence joins TRBV2 and TRBJ1-1, with 11 bases aligning to TRBD1. The CDR3 runs 16 residues. J lost 4 bases, V lost 5 bases, and 9 bases had no gene match. Germline assignment: CDR1 SNHLY and CDR2 FYNNEI. In nucleotides, the CDR3 is TGTGCCAGCAGTAACCCCCGTGGACAGGGGGCCACTGAAGCTTTCTTT. Residues: CASSNPRGQGATEAFF.

This clonotype was counted many times. The chain carries TRBV18 and TRBJ2-7, with 8 positions matching TRBD2. V was clipped by 5 bases and J by 6 bases; unmatched bases: 12. CDR3 length: 15 amino acids. Germline CDR1 is KGHSH and CDR2 is LQKENI. The CDR3 protein is CASSAAGAGGGEQYF. In DNA form, the CDR3 reads TGTGCCAGCTCAGCCGCCGGGGCCGGGGGGGGCGAGCAGTACTTC.

In this sample, this clonotype turned up many times. The V gene is TRBV20-1, the J gene TRBJ2-7; 11 bases are shared with TRBD1. The CDR3 loop spans 13 amino acids. CDR1 is DFQATT and CDR2 is SNEGSKA in the germline V gene (reference sequence). J gave up 2 bases and V 5 bases, and 2 bases lay outside the gene matches. CDR3 sequence (DNA): TGCAGTGCTCAGGACAGGGGGCCCTACGAGCAGTACTTC. Translating it yields CSAQDRGPYEQYF.

The chain couples TRBV9 to TRBJ2-2; D assignment may be TRBD1 or TRBD2 (7 bases each). V dropped 10 bases and J dropped 7 bases, with 32 bases sitting between them. The CDR3 has 18 amino acids. Germline CDR1 is SGDLS and CDR2 is YYNGEE. CDR3 amino acids: CAGIVGLGQLREDGELFF. CDR3 coding DNA: TGTGCCGGCATCGTAGGTTTGGGACAGCTACGGGAGGACGGGGAGCTGTTTTTT.

Note on this clonotype: A read error may explain this, as a much larger clone is one base away. The chain recombines TRBV6-1 with TRBJ2-3, with 10 bases lining up with TRBD2. The trim removed 8 bases at V and 7 bases at J, leaving 6 bases unmatched. This CDR3 has 13 amino acids. CDR1 is MNHNS and CDR2 is SASEGT in the germline V gene. Here the CDR3 DNA reads TGTGCCAGCGAGCGGGGGGGCCGGTATACGCAGTATTTT. This codes for CASERGGRYTQYF.

This chain links TRBV7-9 with TRBJ2-5; D call uncertain. CDR3 length: 17 residues. CDR1 is SEHNR, CDR2 FQNEAQ, per germline (reference sequence). The V gene lost 4 bases and the J gene lost 5 bases, with 23 bases spanning the gap. Here the CDR3 DNA reads TGTGCCAGCAGCTCCAACTTGCAGGCGACCGCCGGTGAGACCCAGTACTTC. Protein product: CASSSNLQATAGETQYF.

Many counts were recorded for this clonotype. The chain has TRBV6-4 and TRBJ1-1; D gene unclear. The CDR3 is made up of 14 amino acids. In germline, CDR1 is MRHNA, CDR2 SNTAGT. The V end lost 5 bases, the J end lost 4 bases, and 14 bases lay between the germline ends. CDR3 sequence (DNA): TGTGCCAGCAGTCGCACGGAAGGAAGCACTGAAGCTTTCTTT. This sequence encodes CASSRTEGSTEAFF.

There are many counts of this clonotype. The chain employs TRBV27 and TRBJ2-7; tentatively, D is TRBD1 or TRBD2 (6 bases each). V lost 5 bases to trimming and J lost 3 bases, with 23 bases between them. The CDR3 spans 17 residues. Germline V CDR1 and CDR2: MNHEY, SMNVEV (reference sequence). In DNA, the CDR3 is TGTGCCAGCAGTCACGTGGAGGTGGGGGGCAATAACTACGAGCAGTACTTC. Protein sequence: CASSHVEVGGNNYEQYF.

With respect to this clonotype: Since a much larger clone is just one base distant, this may be a read error. This chain uses TRBV11-2 with TRBJ2-5, with a weak D call TRBD2 (6 bases). CDR3 length: 17 residues. Germline CDR1 SGHAT, CDR2 FQNNGV. V was cut by 2 bases and J by 2 bases, with 18 bases left in between. CDR3: CASSLFVGVGTQETQYF. In DNA, the CDR3 is TGTGCCAGCAGCTTATTCGTGGGTGTCGGGACTCAAGAGACCCAGTACTTC.

This clonotype was recorded at least ten times. This chain links TRBV3-1 with TRBJ2-7, with 7 bases matching TRBD1. This CDR3 region has 14 residues. Trimming cost V 0 bases and J 8 bases; bases outside gene matches: 7. The V gene's germline CDR1 is LGHDT and CDR2 YNNKEL (reference sequence). The CDR3 protein is CASSQDSGGNQQYF. The CDR3 coding sequence is TGTGCCAGCAGCCAAGATTCAGGGGGAAACCAGCAGTACTTC.

This clonotype appeared many times. The chain carries TRBV27 and TRBJ2-7, with 7 bases fitting TRBD2. V lost 3 bases and J lost 3; bases outside the gene matches: 5. CDR3 length equals 14 residues. Germline V CDR1 and CDR2: MNHEY, SMNVEV (reference sequence). The CDR3 nucleotides read TGTGCCAGCAGTTTGGTGGGACTACACTACGAGCAGTACTTC. As protein: CASSLVGLHYEQYF.

As regards this clonotype: At one of its ends the junction is not consistent with the germline gene, which may arise from a read error. J is TRBJ2-5 and V is TRBV18; 10 bases agree with TRBD2. The CDR3 loop spans 15 amino acids. Per the germline V gene, CDR1 is KGHSH and CDR2 is LQKENI. DNA of the CDR3: TGTGTCAGCTCACCACGGCTAGCGGGAGCAGAGACCCAGTACTTC. It codes for CVSSPRLAGAETQYF.

This clonotype was seen repeatedly, ten times or more. V is TRBV11-1 and J is TRBJ1-1; 8 bases agree with TRBD1. This CDR3 spans 15 amino acids. After removal of 5 bases from V and 2 bases from J, the junction contained 7 bases not matched to a gene. Germline V CDR1 and CDR2: SGHAT, FQDESV (reference sequence). This CDR3 is CASSGRDRYNTEAFF. The CDR3 DNA follows: TGTGCCAGCAGCGGCCGGGACAGGTACAACACTGAAGCTTTCTTT.

This clonotype showed up many times. The chain employs TRBV6-2 or TRBV6-3 and TRBJ2-3; D unresolved. The V end was cut by 2 bases, the J end by 1 base, with 7 bases between. From germline, CDR1 is MNHEY and CDR2 SVGEGT. The CDR3 contains 14 residues. CDR3 nucleotide sequence: TGTGCCAGCAGTTACAACCCGGGCACAGATACGCAGTATTTT. This translates into CASSYNPGTDTQYF.

This clonotype was counted at least ten times. The chain uses TRBV7-3 and TRBJ1-2, with D possibly TRBD1 on 5 matching bases. CDR1 is SGHTA and CDR2 is FQGTGA in the germline V gene. The CDR3 is made up of 15 amino acids. The ends were cut back, 3 bases at V and 8 bases at J, with 19 bases in the middle. This CDR3 reads CASSLSGNPSGGYTF. CDR3 DNA sequence: TGTGCCAGCAGCTTGTCAGGGAACCCCTCCGGGGGCTACACCTTC.

This clonotype occurred many times. The chain employs TRBV18 and TRBJ1-5; D gene uncertain. Germline V gene sequence: CDR1 KGHSH, CDR2 LQKENI. CDR3 length: 16 amino acids. Trimming took off 2 bases at V and 4 bases at J, with 15 bases between the two ends. The DNA for the CDR3 is TGTGCCAGCTCACCAGAGTTGGCGGGTACTAATCAGCCCCAGCATTTT. It translates to CASSPELAGTNQPQHF.